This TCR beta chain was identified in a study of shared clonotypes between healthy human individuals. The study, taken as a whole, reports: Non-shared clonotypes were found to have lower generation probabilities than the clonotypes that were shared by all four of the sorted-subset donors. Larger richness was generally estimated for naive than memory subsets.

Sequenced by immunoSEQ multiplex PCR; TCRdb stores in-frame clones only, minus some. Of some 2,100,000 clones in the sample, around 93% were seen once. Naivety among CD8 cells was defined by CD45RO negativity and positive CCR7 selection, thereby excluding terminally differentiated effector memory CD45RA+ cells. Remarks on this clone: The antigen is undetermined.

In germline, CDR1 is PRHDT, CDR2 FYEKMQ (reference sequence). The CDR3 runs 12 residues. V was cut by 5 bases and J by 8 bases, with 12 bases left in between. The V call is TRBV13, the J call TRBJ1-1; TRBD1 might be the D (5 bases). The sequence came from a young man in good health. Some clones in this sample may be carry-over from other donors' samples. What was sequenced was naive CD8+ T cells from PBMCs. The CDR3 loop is CASSDHRREAFF. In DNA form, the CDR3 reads TGTGCCAGCAGCGACCACAGGAGAGAAGCTTTCTTT.